Following are 15 T cell receptor beta chains from one sample sequenced in a study of beta chain features in type 1 diabetes. No antigen has been assigned to these receptors. Findings and limits, study-wide: Moderate yet significant TCRB CDR3 shortening was seen in Type 1 diabetes patients in all four CD4+ subsets.

Every bit of the isolated RNA underwent reverse transcription, so sequencing read expressed TCRB transcripts. Some clones are missing from TCRdb's copy, which holds only in-frame ones; the method was immunoSEQ multiplex PCR. The sample lists 150,000 to 200,000 clones, 6.5% to 8.5% occurring once. The specimen sequenced was central memory CD4+ T cells from blood. The receptors stem from a man between 18 and 29 years old with type 1 diabetes.

This clone was seen a handful of times. The rearrangement uses TRBV6-5 and TRBJ2-2; TRBD2 agrees at 8 bases. Germline V gene sequence: CDR1 MNHEY, CDR2 SVGAGI. The CDR3 is made up of 16 amino acids. J gave up 6 bases and V 1 base, and 7 bases lay outside the gene matches. The CDR3: CASSYYQGLDAGELFF. Here the CDR3 DNA reads TGTGCCAGCAGTTACTACCAGGGACTAGATGCCGGGGAGCTGTTTTTT.

J is TRBJ2-1 and V is TRBV30, with TRBD2 matching 8 bases. Germline V gives CDR1 GTSNPN, CDR2 SVGIG (reference sequence). The CDR3 length is 16 residues. The junction had 7 bases not matched to a gene; V was cut back by 0 bases and J by 3 bases. CDR3 DNA sequence: TGTGCCTGGAGTGTCGGGTCTAGCGGGCTCTACAATGAGCAGTTCTTC. The encoded protein is CAWSVGSSGLYNEQFF.

V and J are TRBV25-1 and TRBJ2-4; D is unclear. Trimming stripped 1 base from V and 0 bases from J, with 13 bases between. The CDR3 covers 17 residues. The germline CDR1 and CDR2 sequences are MGHDK and SYGVNS. In DNA form, the CDR3 reads TGTGCCAGCAGTGAATGGGTTAGACACCTAGCCAAAAACATTCAGTACTTC. It translates to CASSEWVRHLAKNIQYF.

This clone has more than one count but fewer than ten. The V and J genes are TRBV2 and TRBJ2-1; D remains ambiguous. Between the trimmed V and J ends, which lost 5 bases and 0 bases, there was a span of 8 bases. Germline lookup yields CDR1 SNHLY and CDR2 FYNNEI. This CDR3 has 14 amino acids. CDR3 in DNA: TGTGCCAGCAGTTTAGAAAGCTCCTACAATGAGCAGTTCTTC. Its translation: CASSLESSYNEQFF.

This clone was counted many times. The V call is TRBV29-1, the J call TRBJ2-1, with unresolved D. CDR1 is SQVTM, CDR2 ANQGSEA, per germline. The V and J ends lost 6 bases and 5 bases respectively, with 8 bases between them. The CDR3 spans 11 residues. The CDR3 DNA reads TGCAGCGTCCACACGAACAATGAGCAGTTCTTC. Translated, it gives CSVHTNNEQFF.

This clone was seen more than once but under ten times. V usage is TRBV15 and J usage is TRBJ2-1, with 9 bases lining up with TRBD2. The V and J ends lost 3 bases and 6 bases, in that order; junction bases with no gene match: 12. The V gene's germline CDR1 is LNHNV and CDR2 YYDKDF (reference sequence). This CDR3 is 17 amino acids long. The CDR3 reads CATSSALGLAGTNEQFF. CDR3 in DNA: TGTGCCACCAGCAGTGCCCTGGGGCTAGCGGGAACCAATGAGCAGTTCTTC.

This clone was seen only a few times. The chain carries TRBV6-6 and TRBJ2-3; TRBD2 is a possible D gene (6 bases). The germline V gene has CDR1 MNHNY and CDR2 SVGAGI (reference sequence). The CDR3 is 14 amino acids. The V end was cut by 5 bases, the J end by 4 bases, with 13 bases between. As DNA, the CDR3 is TGTGCCAGCAGTCCAGCGGGCCCCCCAGATACGCAGTATTTT. This encodes CASSPAGPPDTQYF.

The sample holds a few counts of this clone. The chain joins TRBV18 to TRBJ2-1; D gene unclear. Trimming pared 3 bases from V and 0 bases from J, leaving 6 bases between. This CDR3 comprises 14 residues. Germline V gene lookup returns CDR1 KGHSH and CDR2 LQKENI. The CDR3 nucleotides read TGTGCCAGCTCACCTTCCAGCTCCTACAATGAGCAGTTCTTC. As protein: CASSPSSSYNEQFF.

This clone has just a few counts. The rearrangement uses TRBV4-2 and TRBJ1-4; D may be TRBD1 (5 bases). The V end was cut by 2 bases, the J end by 5 bases, with 15 bases between. CDR1 is LGHNA and CDR2 is YNFKEQ in the germline V gene. The CDR3 is 16 amino acids. The CDR3 here is CASSQSGGFLNEKLFF. The CDR3 DNA reads as TGTGCCAGCAGCCAATCGGGGGGGTTTCTAAATGAAAAACTGTTTTTT.

This clone has just a few counts. The chain carries TRBV28 and TRBJ2-3; D may be TRBD1 (7 bases). Trimming took off 6 bases at V and 0 bases at J, with 13 bases between the two ends. The CDR3 loop spans 15 amino acids. Germline V gene sequence: CDR1 MDHEN, CDR2 SYDVKM. The CDR3 nucleotides read TGTGCCAGCAGACTCGGGGGACAGAGCACAGATACGCAGTATTTT. Amino acids: CASRLGGQSTDTQYF.

This clone showed up just a few times. This chain links TRBV7-2 with TRBJ2-5, with D perhaps matching TRBD2 (5 bases). Trimming took off 2 bases at V and 5 bases at J, with 21 bases between the two ends. The CDR3 is 17 residues long. Germline loops: CDR1 SGHTA, CDR2 FQGNSA. The CDR3, as DNA: TGTGCCAGCAGCTTAATTATCCTATCCAGGTCGGGGGAGACCCAGTACTTC. Its translation is CASSLIILSRSGETQYF.

This clone was counted only a few times. The DNA of the CDR3 is TGCGCCAGCAGCCAAGTGGTAACAGTCAATCAGCCCCAGCATTTT. This sequence encodes CASSQVVTVNQPQHF. V is TRBV4-3 and J is TRBJ1-5; no firm D call. V lost 1 base and J 3 bases, leaving 10 bases between the germline ends. Per the germline V gene, CDR1 is LGHNA and CDR2 is YSLEER. The CDR3 contains 15 residues.

Only a few counts were recorded for this clone. The chain recombines TRBV11-2 with TRBJ1-2, with D perhaps matching TRBD1 (5 bases). The CDR3 has 16 residues. Per germline, CDR1 SGHAT and CDR2 FQNNGV. Trimming pared 3 bases from V and 5 bases from J, leaving 19 bases between. The CDR3 reads CASSFLRGREDYGYTF. The CDR3 coding sequence is TGTGCCAGCAGCTTCCTTCGCGGCAGGGAGGATTATGGCTACACCTTC.

This clone occurred many times. This chain links TRBV5-6 with TRBJ2-2, with D hard to call. From germline, CDR1 is SGHDT and CDR2 YYEEEE. V was trimmed by 2 bases and J by 3 bases, leaving 8 bases between them. The CDR3 extends over 14 amino acids. The CDR3 loop is CASSFGRYTGELFF. The CDR3 coding sequence is TGTGCCAGCAGCTTTGGCAGGTACACCGGGGAGCTGTTTTTT.

This sequence joins TRBV5-4 and TRBJ2-5; tentatively, D is TRBD2 (6 bases). This CDR3 contains 13 residues. Looked up from germline, CDR1 is SGHNT and CDR2 is YYREEE (reference sequence). With 1 base removed from V and 5 bases from J, the gap between germline ends came to 9 bases. The CDR3 here is CASSLRGEETQYF. The CDR3 DNA sequence: TGTGCCAGCAGCTTGCGCGGGGAGGAGACCCAGTACTTC.